This entry describes one T cell receptor (beta chain). The germline V and J ends were trimmed by 2 bases and 0 bases, with 20 bases remaining between them. The CDR3 length is 19 residues. The germline V gene encodes CDR1 LGHDT and CDR2 YNNKEL (reference sequence). This specimen belongs to a study of blood T cell repertoires in COVID-19. Study-level information: The study drew acute and convalescent COVID-19 samples from the United States, Italy and Spain.

Libraries were prepared by immunoSEQ multiplex PCR; TCRdb keeps only in-frame clonotypes and omits some of them. This sample yields about 220,000 clones, of which around 88% are seen a single time; roughly 15% belongs to the top ten. The chain couples TRBV3-1 (or the pseudogene TRBV3-2) to TRBJ2-1, with D unclear. This TCR was sampled from a woman in her forties or fifties with acute COVID-19. What was sequenced was PBMCs or T cells enriched from blood (not recorded which). Here the CDR3 DNA reads TGTGCCAGCAGCCAAATGTCATGGTGTGTGTACAGCTCCTACAATGAGCAGTTCTTC. This gives the protein CASSQMSWCVYSSYNEQFF.